Presented here are 9 T cell receptor beta chains from one specimen sequenced in a study of CD8 T cells in ankylosing spondylitis. TCRdb passed the 5' RACE reads through MiXCR, listing each CDR3 protein once. The table records hundreds of thousands of distinct CDR3 sequences, 20% of them present only once. The sequenced sample was blood, either unsorted or a sorted T cell fraction (not recorded which). The source of these receptors is a male donor with ankylosing spondylitis or in good health (not recorded which).

V is TRBV12-3 or TRBV12-4 and J is TRBJ2-7, with 10 bases fitting TRBD2. There are 15 residues in the CDR3. Unmatched junction bases numbered 6, after V lost 3 bases and J lost 4 bases. The CDR3 reads CASSLSAGGGYEQYV. DNA for the CDR3: TGTGCCAGCAGTTTGTCAGCGGGAGGGGGGTACGAGCAGTACGTC.

This clonotype was seen many times. The V call is TRBV12-3 or TRBV12-4, the J call TRBJ2-4; 9 positions match TRBD1. With 2 bases clipped from V and 11 bases from J, the junction kept 7 bases outside the gene matches. This CDR3 is 14 amino acids long. The CDR3 protein is CASSLRQGDMVQYF. The CDR3 DNA follows: TGTGCCAGCAGTTTAAGACAGGGGGATATGGTTCAGTACTTC.

This clonotype was observed a few times. The chain carries TRBV5-1 and TRBJ2-1, with 9 bases matching TRBD1. V was pared by 3 bases and J by 5 bases, with 6 bases of the junction left unmatched. Germline loops: CDR1 SGHRS, CDR2 YFSETQ. The CDR3 contains 15 residues. In DNA, the CDR3 is TGCGCCAGCAGCTCGGGACAGGGTCTGGACAATGAGCAGTTCTTC. This translates into CASSSGQGLDNEQFF.

In its sample, this clonotype was seen many times. The genes are TRBV5-8 and TRBJ1-2; D unresolved. V was pared by 1 base and J by 0 bases, with 10 bases between. CDR1 SGHTS and CDR2 YDEGEE come from the germline V gene. The CDR3 loop spans 15 amino acids. Written as DNA, the CDR3 is TGTGCCAGCAGCTTGCCCCGGCCCTCTAACTATGGCTACACCTTC. It translates to CASSLPRPSNYGYTF.

The chain links TRBV7-3 to TRBJ2-1; the match to TRBD1 covers 8 bases. Trimming at V came to 5 bases and at J to 8 bases, leaving 11 bases not matched to a gene. In germline, CDR1 is SGHTA, CDR2 FQGTGA. The length of the CDR3 is 15 residues. The CDR3 DNA sequence: TGTGCCAGCAGCCAAGCCGGGACAGGTATCGATGAGCAGTTCTTC. This translates into CASSQAGTGIDEQFF.

J is TRBJ2-2 and V is TRBV5-4; maybe TRBD2 (5 bases). The CDR3 is 14 residues long. V gave up 2 bases and J gave up 6 bases, with 11 bases separating them. Germline V CDR1 and CDR2: SGHNT, YYREEE (reference sequence). In nucleotides, the CDR3 is TGTGCCAGCAGCTTTCGCGAGGGATCCGGGGAGCTGTTTTTT. It yields the protein CASSFREGSGELFF.

CDR3 loop: CSARLAGGREQFF. The DNA for the CDR3 is TGCAGTGCTAGACTAGCGGGAGGTCGGGAGCAGTTCTTC. The V gene is TRBV20-1, the J gene TRBJ2-1, with 11 bases aligning to TRBD2. Trimming removed 2 bases from V and 10 bases from J; junction bases left unmatched: 4. This CDR3 is built from 13 residues. CDR1 and CDR2 (germline): DFQATT, SNEGSKA (reference sequence).

A few counts support this clonotype. The CDR3 spells CASSLASQGGLVSYNEQFF. In DNA, the CDR3 is TGCGCCAGCAGCTTGGCGTCACAGGGAGGGCTAGTCTCCTACAATGAGCAGTTCTTC. V and J are TRBV5-1 and TRBJ2-1; possible D gene TRBD2, 7 bases. CDR1 is SGHRS, CDR2 YFSETQ, per germline. The length of the CDR3 is 19 residues. Between the trimmed V and J ends, which lost 0 bases and 0 bases, there was a span of 19 bases.

This clonotype showed up just a few times. The genes are TRBV4-2 and TRBJ2-3; D gene unclear. Trimming cost V 1 base and J 4 bases, with 18 bases left between them. Germline CDR1 is LGHNA and CDR2 is YNFKEQ. The CDR3 sequence is 17 residues long. The CDR3 DNA sequence: TGTGCCAGCAGCCAAGCGACGGCCGGGTCTGGCGCAGATACGCAGTATTTT. This encodes CASSQATAGSGADTQYF.